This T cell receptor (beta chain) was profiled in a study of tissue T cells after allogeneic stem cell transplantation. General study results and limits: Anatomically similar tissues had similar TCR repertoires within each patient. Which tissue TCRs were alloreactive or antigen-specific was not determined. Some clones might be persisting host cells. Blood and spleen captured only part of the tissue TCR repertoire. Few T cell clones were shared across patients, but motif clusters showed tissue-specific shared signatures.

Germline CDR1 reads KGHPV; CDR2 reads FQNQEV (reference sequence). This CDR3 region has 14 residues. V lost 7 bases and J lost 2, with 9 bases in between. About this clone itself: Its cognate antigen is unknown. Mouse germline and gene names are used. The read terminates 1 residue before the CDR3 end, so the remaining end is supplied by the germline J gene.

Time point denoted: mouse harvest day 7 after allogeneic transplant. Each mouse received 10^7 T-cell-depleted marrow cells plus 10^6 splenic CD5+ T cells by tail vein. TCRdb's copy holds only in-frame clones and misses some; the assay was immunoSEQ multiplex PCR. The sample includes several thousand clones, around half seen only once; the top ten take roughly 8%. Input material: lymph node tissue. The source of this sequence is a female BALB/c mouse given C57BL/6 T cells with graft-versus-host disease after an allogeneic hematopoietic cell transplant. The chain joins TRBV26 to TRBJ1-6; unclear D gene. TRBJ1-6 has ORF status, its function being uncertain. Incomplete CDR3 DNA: TGTGCCAGCACGGAGGGAACCTATAATTCGCCCCTCTAC. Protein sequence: CASTEGTYNSPLY. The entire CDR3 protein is CASTEGTYNSPLYF.